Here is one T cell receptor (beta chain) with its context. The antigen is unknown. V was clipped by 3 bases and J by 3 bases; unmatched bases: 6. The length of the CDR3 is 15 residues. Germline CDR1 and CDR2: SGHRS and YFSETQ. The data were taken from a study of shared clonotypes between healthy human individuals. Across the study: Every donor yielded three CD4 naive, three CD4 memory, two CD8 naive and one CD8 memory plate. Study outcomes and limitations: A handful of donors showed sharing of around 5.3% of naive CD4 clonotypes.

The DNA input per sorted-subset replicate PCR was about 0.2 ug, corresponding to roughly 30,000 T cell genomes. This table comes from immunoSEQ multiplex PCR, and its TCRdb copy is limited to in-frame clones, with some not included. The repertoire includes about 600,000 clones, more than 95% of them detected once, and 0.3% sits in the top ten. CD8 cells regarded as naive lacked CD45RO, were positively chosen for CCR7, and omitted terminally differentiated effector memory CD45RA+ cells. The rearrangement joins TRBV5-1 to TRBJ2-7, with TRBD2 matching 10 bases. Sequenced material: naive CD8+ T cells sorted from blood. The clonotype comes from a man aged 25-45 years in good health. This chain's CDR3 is CASSYGLADNYEQYF. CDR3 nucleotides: TGCGCCAGCAGCTATGGACTAGCGGATAACTACGAGCAGTACTTC.